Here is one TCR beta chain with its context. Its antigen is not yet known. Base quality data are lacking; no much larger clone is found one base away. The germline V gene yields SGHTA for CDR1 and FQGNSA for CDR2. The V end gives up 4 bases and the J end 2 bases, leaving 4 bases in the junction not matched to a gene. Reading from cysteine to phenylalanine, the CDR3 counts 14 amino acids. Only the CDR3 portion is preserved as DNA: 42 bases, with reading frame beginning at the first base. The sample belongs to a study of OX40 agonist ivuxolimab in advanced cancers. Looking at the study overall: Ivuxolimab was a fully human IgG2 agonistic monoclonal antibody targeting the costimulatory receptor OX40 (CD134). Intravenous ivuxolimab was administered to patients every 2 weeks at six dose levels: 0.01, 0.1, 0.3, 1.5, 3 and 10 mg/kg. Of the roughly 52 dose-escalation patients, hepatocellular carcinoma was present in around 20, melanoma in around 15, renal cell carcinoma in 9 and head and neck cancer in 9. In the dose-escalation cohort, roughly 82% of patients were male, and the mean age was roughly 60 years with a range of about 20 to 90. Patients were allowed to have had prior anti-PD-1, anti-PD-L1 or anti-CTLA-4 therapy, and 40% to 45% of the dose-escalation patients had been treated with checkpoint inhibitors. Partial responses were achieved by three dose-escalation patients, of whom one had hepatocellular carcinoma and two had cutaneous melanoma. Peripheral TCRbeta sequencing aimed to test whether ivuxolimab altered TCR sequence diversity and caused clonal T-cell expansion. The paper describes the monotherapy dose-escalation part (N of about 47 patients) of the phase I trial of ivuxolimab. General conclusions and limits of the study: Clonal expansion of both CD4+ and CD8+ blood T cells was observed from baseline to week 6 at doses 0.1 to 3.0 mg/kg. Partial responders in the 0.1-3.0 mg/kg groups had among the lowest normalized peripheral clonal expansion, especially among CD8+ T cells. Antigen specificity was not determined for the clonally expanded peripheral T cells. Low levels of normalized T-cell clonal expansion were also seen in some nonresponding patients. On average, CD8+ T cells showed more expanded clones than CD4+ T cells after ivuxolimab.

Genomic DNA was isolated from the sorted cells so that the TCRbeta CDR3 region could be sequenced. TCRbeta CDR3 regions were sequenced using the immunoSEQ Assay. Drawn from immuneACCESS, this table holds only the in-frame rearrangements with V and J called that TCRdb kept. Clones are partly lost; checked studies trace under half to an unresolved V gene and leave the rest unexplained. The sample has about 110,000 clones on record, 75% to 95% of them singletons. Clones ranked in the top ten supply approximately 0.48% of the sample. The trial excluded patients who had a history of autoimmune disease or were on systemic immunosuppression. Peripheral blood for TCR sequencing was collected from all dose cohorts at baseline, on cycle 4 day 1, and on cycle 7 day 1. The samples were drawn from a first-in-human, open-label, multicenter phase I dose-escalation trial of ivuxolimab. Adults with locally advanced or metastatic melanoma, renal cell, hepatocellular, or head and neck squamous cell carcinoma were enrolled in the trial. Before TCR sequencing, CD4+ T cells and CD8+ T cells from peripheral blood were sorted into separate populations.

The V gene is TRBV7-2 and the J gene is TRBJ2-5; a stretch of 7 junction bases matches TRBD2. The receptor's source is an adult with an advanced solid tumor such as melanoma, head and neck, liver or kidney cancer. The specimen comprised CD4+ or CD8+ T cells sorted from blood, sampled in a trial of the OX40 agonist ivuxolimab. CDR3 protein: CASSSFGGQETQYF. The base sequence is TGTGCCAGCAGCTCGTTCGGGGGGCAAGAGACCCAGTACTTC. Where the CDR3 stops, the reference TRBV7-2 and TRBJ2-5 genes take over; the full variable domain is GAGVSQSPSNKVTEKGKDVELRCDPISGHTALYWYRQSLGQGLEFLIYFQGNSAPDKSGLPSDRFSAERTGGSVSTLTIQRTQQEDSAVYLCASSSFGGQETQYFGPGTRLLVL.